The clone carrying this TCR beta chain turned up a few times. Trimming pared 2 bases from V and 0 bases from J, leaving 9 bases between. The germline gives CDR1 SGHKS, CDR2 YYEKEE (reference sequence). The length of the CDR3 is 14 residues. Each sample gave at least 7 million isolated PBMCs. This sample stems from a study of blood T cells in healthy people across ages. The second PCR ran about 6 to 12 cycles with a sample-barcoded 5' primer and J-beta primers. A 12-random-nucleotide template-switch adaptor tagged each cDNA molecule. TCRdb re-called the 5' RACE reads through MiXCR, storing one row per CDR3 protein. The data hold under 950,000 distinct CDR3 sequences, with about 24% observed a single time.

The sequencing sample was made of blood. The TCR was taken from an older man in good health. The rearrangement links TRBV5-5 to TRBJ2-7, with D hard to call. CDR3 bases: TGTGCCAGCAGCTTTTGGACGGACTCCTACGAGCAGTACTTC. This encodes CASSFWTDSYEQYF.